These 17 T cell receptor beta chains were sequenced from one sample in a study of blood T cell repertoires in COVID-19. Measured with immunoSEQ multiplex PCR; TCRdb has only the in-frame clones, and not every one. The sample has a few hundred thousand clones, about 87% seen once. Sequencing was done on a sample of peripheral blood. These receptors came from a woman aged 30 to 39 who had recovered from COVID-19.

V usage is TRBV29-1 and J usage is TRBJ1-2; 9 nucleotides match TRBD1. Germline V lookup: CDR1 SQVTM, CDR2 ANQGSEA. This CDR3 comprises 14 residues. With 0 bases clipped from V and 7 bases from J, the junction kept 6 bases outside the gene matches. CDR3 loop: CSVEDIQGASGYTF. The CDR3 region has the DNA TGCAGCGTTGAAGACATACAGGGGGCTAGTGGCTACACCTTC.

V is TRBV5-5 and J is TRBJ2-5; 11 bases match TRBD2. The CDR3 sequence is 17 residues long. With 3 bases clipped from V and 2 bases from J, the junction kept 9 bases outside the gene matches. In germline, CDR1 is SGHKS, CDR2 YYEKEE (reference sequence). The CDR3 region has the DNA TGTGCCAGCAGCTCTTCTTGGGCTAGCGGGGGGCAAGAGACCCAGTACTTC. Translating it yields CASSSSWASGGQETQYF.

CDR3 DNA: TGTGCCAGCAGCCAAGTATGGAAGGAGTCACCCCTCCACTTT. This sequence encodes CASSQVWKESPLHF. The V call is TRBV3-1 (or the pseudogene TRBV3-2), the J call TRBJ1-6; no reliable D call. Germline CDR1 LGHDT, CDR2 YNNKEL (reference sequence). The CDR3 totals 14 residues. With 1 base removed from V and 10 bases from J, the gap between germline ends came to 11 bases.

This clone was found once. The gene calls are TRBV6-2 or TRBV6-3 and TRBJ1-2, with 10 bases identical to TRBD1. Per the germline V gene, CDR1 is MNHEY and CDR2 is SVGEGT. This CDR3 region has 16 residues. J gave up 5 bases and V 6 bases, and 12 bases lay outside the gene matches. DNA of the CDR3: TGTGCCAGCAGCTCAACTGGACAGGGGGTTTCATATGGCTACACCTTC. It encodes CASSSTGQGVSYGYTF.

The chain employs TRBV18 and TRBJ1-5; TRBD1 matches at 9 bases. CDR3 length: 15 residues. Germline V gene sequence: CDR1 KGHSH, CDR2 LQKENI. With V trimmed by 4 bases and J by 3 bases, 4 bases remained unmatched. CDR3 sequence reads: CASSLTGGYNQPQHF. The CDR3 nucleotides read TGTGCCAGCTCACTGACAGGGGGGTACAATCAGCCCCAGCATTTT.

CDR3 DNA: TGTGCCTGGAGTGACCCCCTCTTAGGGACAGGTTCCTACGAGCAGTACTTC. Translating gives CAWSDPLLGTGSYEQYF. The V call is TRBV30, the J call TRBJ2-7; the match to TRBD1 covers 8 bases. The germline V gene has CDR1 GTSNPN and CDR2 SVGIG (reference sequence). The CDR3 sequence is 17 residues long. V lost 1 base, J lost 1 base, and 12 bases stayed unmatched.

The gene calls are TRBV5-1 and TRBJ1-5, with D possibly TRBD1 on 5 matching bases. The CDR3 sequence is 15 residues long. Germline V gene data show CDR1 as SGHRS and CDR2 as YFSETQ. V lost 0 bases and J lost 2, with 9 bases in between. The CDR3 sequence: CASSLGGRGNQPQHF. CDR3 DNA sequence: TGCGCCAGCAGCTTGGGTGGCAGGGGCAATCAGCCCCAGCATTTT. Drawing the rest from reference TRBV5-1 and TRBJ1-5, the complete variable domain is KAGVTQTPRYLIKTRGQQVTLSCSPISGHRSVSWYQQTPGQGLQFLFEYFSETQRNKGNFPGRFSGRQFSNSRSEMNVSTLELGDSALYLCASSLGGRGNQPQHFGDGTRLSIL.

CDR3 in DNA: TGTGCCAGCAGCTTATCGGATTCTTGGGGCCTTGGCAATTCACCCCTCCACTTT. This gives the protein CASSLSDSWGLGNSPLHF. The chain uses TRBV7-2 and TRBJ1-6; D is perhaps TRBD1 (5 bases). This CDR3 is built from 18 residues. Germline-derived CDR1 and CDR2 are SGHTA and FQGNSA. The ends were cut back, 2 bases at V and 7 bases at J, with 21 bases in the middle.

This clone has a single count. The chain is built from TRBV4-1 and TRBJ1-5, with 7 nucleotides matching TRBD1. With V trimmed by 1 base and J by 0 bases, 18 bases remained unmatched. In germline, CDR1 is MGHRA, CDR2 YSYEKL. The CDR3 sequence is 21 residues long. DNA for the CDR3: TGCGCCAGCAGCCAAGGGCGAAATGTAGCAGGGACAGCAAATAGCAATCAGCCCCAGCATTTT. It translates to CASSQGRNVAGTANSNQPQHF.

The rearrangement joins TRBV29-1 to TRBJ2-5, with TRBD2 identical over 15 bases. Per the germline V gene, CDR1 is SQVTM and CDR2 is ANQGSEA. V lost 8 bases to trimming and J lost 5 bases; unmatched junction nucleotides: 9. This CDR3 region has 15 residues. The DNA for the CDR3 is TGCAGCACCCCGGGACTAGCGGGGGGCCGGGAGACCCAGTACTTC. Translated, it gives CSTPGLAGGRETQYF.

The CDR3 DNA reads as TGTGCCAGCAGTGATGAATTTGTCAGGGGGCCCTATGGCTACACCTTC. Protein product: CASSDEFVRGPYGYTF. The genes are TRBV2 and TRBJ1-2; 8 bases align to TRBD1. V was clipped by 3 bases and J by 4 bases; unmatched bases: 10. The CDR3 contains 16 residues. Germline-derived CDR1 and CDR2 are SNHLY and FYNNEI.

This clone was picked up one time. The V call is TRBV18, the J call TRBJ1-3, with TRBD1 as a possible D gene (5 bases). Trimming took 3 bases from V and 3 from J, leaving 12 bases between them. Germline-derived CDR1 and CDR2 are KGHSH and LQKENI. This CDR3 region has 15 residues. CDR3 sequence (DNA): TGTGCCAGCTCACCTACAGGACGTGGTGGAAACACCATATATTTT. The encoded protein is CASSPTGRGGNTIYF.

This chain connects TRBV4-3 to TRBJ2-2; 11 nucleotides match TRBD2. Germline values: CDR1 LGHNA, CDR2 YSLEER. J lost 0 bases, V lost 6 bases, and 6 bases had no gene match. CDR3 length equals 17 residues. CDR3 protein: CASRSSGGVANTGELFF. The CDR3 bases are TGCGCCAGCAGGAGTAGCGGGGGGGTTGCGAACACCGGGGAGCTGTTTTTT.

This clone was seen only once. The J gene is TRBJ2-3, the V gene TRBV9; D is perhaps TRBD2 (6 bases). From germline, CDR1 is SGDLS and CDR2 YYNGEE. This CDR3 comprises 16 residues. Deletions cut 4 bases from V and 1 base from J, with 16 bases between. In nucleotides, the CDR3 is TGTGCCAGCAGCCCCCGGGTAGCGGAACGCACAGATACGCAGTATTTT. It encodes CASSPRVAERTDTQYF.

This chain uses TRBV18 with TRBJ1-5; no clear D gene. Per germline, CDR1 KGHSH and CDR2 LQKENI. The V and J ends lost 2 bases and 4 bases respectively, with 9 bases between them. This CDR3 is built from 14 residues. The CDR3 DNA is TGTGCCAGCTCACCAACGGCTAGAAATCAGCCCCAGCATTTT. It encodes CASSPTARNQPQHF.

The chain links TRBV5-1 to TRBJ2-7; 7 bases are a match to TRBD1. V shed 4 bases, J shed 2 bases, and the junction held 6 bases outside the gene matches. The CDR3 sequence is 14 residues long. Germline V gene data show CDR1 as SGHRS and CDR2 as YFSETQ. As DNA, the CDR3 is TGCGCCAGCAGCCGAGGGGGCGGAACCTACGAGCAGTACTTC. Protein: CASSRGGGTYEQYF.

V and J are TRBV19 and TRBJ1-5; 7 positions match TRBD1. The CDR3 contains 15 residues. Germline-derived CDR1 and CDR2 are LNHDA and SQIVND (reference sequence). Losses at the gene ends were 7 bases for V and 0 bases for J; bases not matched to a gene: 6. The chain's CDR3 is CASMDRSYSNQPQHF. CDR3 nucleotide sequence: TGTGCCAGTATGGACAGGTCCTATAGCAATCAGCCCCAGCATTTT.